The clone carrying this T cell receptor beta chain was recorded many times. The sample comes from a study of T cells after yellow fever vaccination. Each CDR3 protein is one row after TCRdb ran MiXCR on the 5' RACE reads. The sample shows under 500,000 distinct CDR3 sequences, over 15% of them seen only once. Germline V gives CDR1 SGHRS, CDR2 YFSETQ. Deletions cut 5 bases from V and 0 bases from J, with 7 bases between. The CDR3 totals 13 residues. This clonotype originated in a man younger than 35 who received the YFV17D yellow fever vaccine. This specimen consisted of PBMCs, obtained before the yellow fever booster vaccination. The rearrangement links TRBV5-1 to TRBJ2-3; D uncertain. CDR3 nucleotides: TGCGCCAGCAGTTCTACTAGCACAGATACGCAGTATTTT. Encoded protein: CASSSTSTDTQYF.